Sample share makes the clone carrying this TCR beta chain medium-sized. As yet, its antigen is unknown. Trimming took off 5 bases at V and 0 bases at J, with 14 bases between the two ends. The length of the CDR3 is 16 residues. The data were taken from a study of blood T cells in healthy people across ages. Across the whole study: Capture via template switching afforded approximately one barcoded beta molecule per two T cells.

A second about 7 to 12 cycle PCR used barcoded and J-beta primers. Each cDNA molecule, via a template-switch adaptor with 12 random nucleotides, was tagged. All samples yielded 2.5 million or more CDR3-containing paired-end reads. TCRdb independently ran MiXCR on the 5' RACE reads; one entry per CDR3 protein. The table lists around 520,000 distinct CDR3 sequences, about 27% of them singletons. Study conclusions and caveats: Both higher diversity and more naive CD4+ cells marked long-lived donors when set against aged donors.

The same sample was also used in a study of T cells of mothers and their children.

The rearrangement uses TRBV12-3 or TRBV12-4 and TRBJ1-3, with D tentatively TRBD1 (6 bases). This clonotype originated in a boy younger than 10 in good health. The sequenced sample was blood. CDR3 residues: CASSGYRASSGNTIYF. The CDR3 nucleotides are TGTGCCAGCAGTGGCTACAGGGCCAGCTCTGGAAACACCATATATTTT.